This T cell receptor beta chain was identified during a study of OX40 agonist ivuxolimab in advanced cancers. Study-level background: A mean age of around 60 years, range roughly 20 to 90, was recorded, and under 85% were male. Notes on the study in general: Fewer expanded clones were found on average in CD4+ than in CD8+ T cells. Undetermined was the antigen specificity of the expanded peripheral T cells. CD4+ and CD8+ T cells in blood underwent clonal expansion by week 6 at 0.1 to 3.0 mg/kg.

With 4 bases removed from V and 4 bases from J, the gap between germline ends came to 17 bases. Germline V gene data show CDR1 as SGDLS and CDR2 as YYNGEE. The CDR3 extends over 15 amino acids. This clone has just one count. Its antigen is not known. Some clones are missing from TCRdb's copy, which holds only in-frame ones; the method was immunoSEQ multiplex PCR. The sample gives roughly 48,000 clones, more than 65% of which show up once; roughly 2.6% is in the top ten. J is TRBJ1-1 and V is TRBV9; D is possibly TRBD1 (5 bases). This sample comprised CD4+ or CD8+ T cells sorted from blood, obtained in a trial of the OX40 agonist ivuxolimab. The sequence was obtained from an adult with an advanced solid tumor such as melanoma, head and neck, liver or kidney cancer. The CDR3 here is CASSPSGGGGTEAFF. CDR3 DNA sequence: TGTGCCAGCAGCCCTTCCGGGGGGGGTGGCACTGAAGCTTTCTTT. Using reference TRBV9 and TRBJ1-1 for the parts outside the CDR3, the full variable domain is DSGVTQTPKHLITATGQRVTLRCSPRSGDLSVYWYQQSLDQGLQFLIQYYNGEERAKGNILERFSAQQFPDLHSELNLSSLELGDSALYFCASSPSGGGGTEAFFGQGTRLTVV.